The 32 T cell receptor beta chains below all came from one sample that was sequenced in a study of shared T cell receptors in the human thymus. Libraries were prepared by immunoSEQ multiplex PCR; TCRdb keeps only in-frame clonotypes and omits some of them. This sample carries over 65,000 clones, roughly 96% of them seen once, and the ten largest clones take around 0.03%. Sequencing was done on a sample of thymocytes. Receptor source: a human donor.

The V and J genes are TRBV14 and TRBJ2-3; D is possibly TRBD2 (7 bases). Per the germline V gene, CDR1 is SGHDN and CDR2 is FVKESK. The CDR3 has 19 residues. V was clipped by 0 bases and J by 2 bases, with 21 bases between them. The chain's CDR3 is CASSQDREEGGHHTDTQYF. DNA of the CDR3: TGTGCCAGCAGCCAAGATCGGGAGGAGGGGGGCCACCACACAGATACGCAGTATTTT.

The genes are TRBV2 and TRBJ1-1; perhaps TRBD1 as D (5 bases). CDR3 length equals 16 residues. Germline V lookup: CDR1 SNHLY, CDR2 FYNNEI. V lost 6 bases and J lost 3, with 20 bases in between. The CDR3 DNA reads as TGTGCCAGCAGCGTCAGGGTTACATGGGAGGACACTGAAGCTTTCTTT. This sequence encodes CASSVRVTWEDTEAFF.

This chain uses TRBV5-6 with TRBJ2-2; the D is unclear. CDR1 and CDR2 (germline): SGHDT, YYEEEE. Trimming shortened V by 0 bases and J by 1 base, and 19 bases separated the two germline ends. The CDR3 is 19 amino acids. CDR3 DNA: TGTGCCAGCAGCTTGGCCGAAGGGTTTAAGGAAAAGAACACCGGGGAGCTGTTTTTT. This translates into CASSLAEGFKEKNTGELFF.

V and J are TRBV11-1 and TRBJ2-7; D call uncertain. The CDR3 spans 14 residues. V gave up 5 bases and J gave up 2 bases, with 13 bases separating them. Germline V gives CDR1 SGHAT, CDR2 FQDESV (reference sequence). CDR3 coding DNA: TGTGCCAGCAGCCCGGCTCATCGTCCCTACGAGCAGTACTTC. This codes for CASSPAHRPYEQYF.

V usage is TRBV20-1 and J usage is TRBJ2-7; D remains unclear. The CDR3 has 11 amino acids. Deletions cut 6 bases from V and 3 bases from J, with 9 bases between. Germline values: CDR1 DFQATT, CDR2 SNEGSKA (reference sequence). Here the CDR3 reads CSASWLYEQYF. CDR3 in DNA: TGCAGTGCGTCCTGGCTCTACGAGCAGTACTTC.

The V gene is TRBV11-3, the J gene TRBJ1-3; no definite D call. The length of the CDR3 is 16 residues. The V end was cut by 1 base, the J end by 8 bases, with 18 bases between. In germline, CDR1 is SGHNT, CDR2 YENEEA. CDR3 nucleotides: TGTGCCAGCAGCTTAGGGCGGTCGGAGCCCTCGGACACCATATATTTT. This codes for CASSLGRSEPSDTIYF.

The chain joins TRBV21-1 to TRBJ1-2; TRBD1 is taken as the D call from the table, unchecked against the DNA. TRBV21-1 is a documented pseudogene. There are 13 residues in the CDR3. The CDR3 coding sequence is TGTGCCAGAAACAGCCAGTATAACTATGGCTACACCTTC. It yields the protein CARNSQYNYGYTF.

This clone was seen only once. This chain joins TRBV7-6 and TRBJ2-2; TRBD2 might be the D (5 bases). Germline CDR1 reads SGHVS; CDR2 reads FNYEAQ. Trimming took 5 bases from V and 3 from J, leaving 19 bases between them. This CDR3 contains 17 residues. CDR3 loop: CASSPSLTGFDTGELFF. The DNA of the CDR3 is TGTGCCAGCAGCCCGAGTCTGACGGGGTTTGACACCGGGGAGCTGTTTTTT.

The V and J genes are TRBV19 and TRBJ2-2, with 9 bases identical to TRBD1. Trimming took 5 bases from V and 4 from J; bases not matched to a gene: 17. The germline gives CDR1 LNHDA, CDR2 SQIVND (reference sequence). The CDR3 contains 19 residues. CDR3 amino acids: CASSLRQGGLPLLTGELFF. The CDR3 nucleotides read TGTGCCAGTAGTCTCCGACAGGGGGGTCTTCCTCTCCTCACCGGGGAGCTGTTTTTT.

This rearrangement joins TRBV5-1 to TRBJ1-4; 10 bases fit TRBD1. The V and J ends lost 1 base and 3 bases, in that order; junction bases with no gene match: 12. This CDR3 contains 19 residues. Looked up from germline, CDR1 is SGHRS and CDR2 is YFSETQ. CDR3 residues: CASSLSLDRGLKANEKLFF. The CDR3 DNA follows: TGCGCCAGCAGCTTGTCGTTGGACAGGGGGTTGAAGGCTAATGAAAAACTGTTTTTT.

This chain connects TRBV29-1 to TRBJ1-4; 7 bases line up with TRBD1. The CDR3 consists of 13 residues. The germline gives CDR1 SQVTM, CDR2 ANQGSEA. Trimming at V came to 4 bases and at J to 8 bases, leaving 7 bases not matched to a gene. The CDR3 nucleotides are TGCAGCGTTGGACAGGGTTTGGTGGAAAAACTGTTTTTT. Its translation is CSVGQGLVEKLFF.

CDR3 bases: TGCGCCAGCAGCCAAGAGGGGAGCACTGAAGCTTTCTTT. It codes for CASSQEGSTEAFF. The V gene is TRBV4-3, the J gene TRBJ1-1; D is ambiguous. V was trimmed by 0 bases and J by 4 bases, leaving 6 bases between them. The CDR3 spans 13 residues. Germline-derived CDR1 and CDR2 are LGHNA and YSLEER.

This clone occurred once. The V gene is TRBV9, the J gene TRBJ2-1, with TRBD2 matching 8 bases. The ends lost 4 bases at V and 6 bases at J; junction bases unmatched: 9. This CDR3 has 15 amino acids. Germline lookup yields CDR1 SGDLS and CDR2 YYNGEE. The CDR3 nucleotides are TGTGCCAGCAGCCCGGGGACTAGTGGGGTCAATGAGCAGTTCTTC. Residues: CASSPGTSGVNEQFF.

This clone was observed once. V and J are TRBV27 and TRBJ2-2, with D perhaps TRBD1 or TRBD2 (5 bases each). This CDR3 spans 14 amino acids. Germline-derived CDR1 and CDR2 are MNHEY and SMNVEV (reference sequence). Trimming took off 8 bases at V and 0 bases at J, with 10 bases between the two ends. CDR3 nucleotide sequence: TGTGCCAGCTCCTGGGGGTCGAACACCGGGGAGCTGTTTTTT. The encoded protein is CASSWGSNTGELFF.

CDR3 amino acids: CAISGGIGLNQFF. CDR3 coding DNA: TGTGCCATCAGTGGTGGGATAGGACTTAACCAGTTCTTC. This chain joins TRBV10-3 and TRBJ2-1; D might be TRBD2 (5 bases). This CDR3 is built from 13 residues. Trimming took off 4 bases at V and 13 bases at J, with 17 bases between the two ends. The germline V gene has CDR1 ENHRY and CDR2 SYGVKD.

This rearrangement joins TRBV4-1 to TRBJ1-1; 9 bases agree with TRBD1. Losses at the gene ends were 1 base for V and 7 bases for J; bases not matched to a gene: 7. Per germline, CDR1 MGHRA and CDR2 YSYEKL. The CDR3 covers 15 residues. CDR3 residues: CASSQAGTGYSEAFF. In nucleotides, the CDR3 is TGCGCCAGCAGCCAAGCCGGGACAGGGTACAGTGAAGCTTTCTTT.

This clone was observed a handful of times. V and J are TRBV4-3 and TRBJ1-6, with a possible D match to TRBD1 (6 bases). V was pared by 3 bases and J by 5 bases, with 11 bases between. CDR1 is LGHNA, CDR2 YSLEER, per germline. The CDR3 loop spans 15 amino acids. CDR3 DNA: TGCGCCAGCAGCCAGGGGGCGAGCAATAATTCACCCCTCCACTTT. Its protein is CASSQGASNNSPLHF.

V gene TRBV19 combines with J gene TRBJ1-5, with 7 positions matching TRBD1. Unmatched junction bases numbered 11, after V lost 7 bases and J lost 2 bases. This CDR3 contains 16 residues. Per germline, CDR1 LNHDA and CDR2 SQIVND (reference sequence). CDR3 protein: CASTTNRGWGNQPQHF. CDR3 DNA: TGTGCCAGTACCACCAACAGGGGCTGGGGCAATCAGCCCCAGCATTTT.

The chain links TRBV5-8 to TRBJ2-7, with D tentatively TRBD1 or TRBD2 (5 bases each). The ends were cut back, 2 bases at V and 3 bases at J, with 18 bases in the middle. CDR1 is SGHTS, CDR2 YDEGEE, per germline. CDR3 length: 16 residues. CDR3 sequence (DNA): TGTGCCAGCAGCTTTGGGGGAGAGATGGGTTTCTACGAGCAGTACTTC. Residues: CASSFGGEMGFYEQYF.

The V and J genes are TRBV12-5 and TRBJ2-5, with TRBD2 matching 7 bases. V lost 1 base to trimming and J lost 5 bases; unmatched junction nucleotides: 16. Germline V gene sequence: CDR1 LGHNT, CDR2 FRNRAP. The CDR3 loop spans 18 amino acids. This CDR3 is CASGLDPFPSGVWETQYF. CDR3 nucleotide sequence: TGTGCTAGTGGTTTGGACCCCTTTCCCAGCGGGGTATGGGAGACCCAGTACTTC.

This clone has only a few counts. J is TRBJ1-1 and V is TRBV2; D call uncertain. The CDR3 is 8 residues long. Germline lookup yields CDR1 SNHLY and CDR2 FYNNEI. V was shortened by 10 bases and J by 7 bases, with 4 bases between the two germline ends. Written as DNA, the CDR3 is TGTGCCAAGAGTGAAGCTTTCTTT. It yields the protein CAKSEAFF.

V usage is TRBV2 and J usage is TRBJ2-2; the match to TRBD1 covers 9 bases. The length of the CDR3 is 16 residues. Looked up from germline, CDR1 is SNHLY and CDR2 is FYNNEI. J gave up 1 base and V 3 bases, and 3 bases lay outside the gene matches. CDR3 sequence: CASSDGDRENTGELFF. The CDR3 coding sequence is TGTGCCAGCAGTGATGGGGACAGGGAGAACACCGGGGAGCTGTTTTTT.

This clone was counted once. The genes are TRBV14 and TRBJ1-4, with D possibly matching TRBD1 (5 bases). The V end lost 5 bases, the J end lost 8 bases, and 18 bases lay between the germline ends. Germline loops: CDR1 SGHDN, CDR2 FVKESK. CDR3 length: 15 residues. In nucleotides, the CDR3 is TGTGCCAGCAGCGACGTAGCAGGGTATGGGGAAAAACTGTTTTTT. This codes for CASSDVAGYGEKLFF.

This chain connects TRBV27 to TRBJ2-3; 12 bases fit TRBD1. The CDR3 has 14 amino acids. Germline V gene lookup returns CDR1 MNHEY and CDR2 SMNVEV (reference sequence). Losses at the gene ends were 6 bases for V and 6 bases for J; bases not matched to a gene: 4. CDR3 sequence reads: CASSPGQGADTQYF. For the CDR3, the DNA is TGTGCCAGCAGCCCGGGACAGGGGGCTGATACGCAGTATTTT.

The chain combines TRBV12-5 with TRBJ2-3, with D unresolved. Germline V gene data show CDR1 as LGHNT and CDR2 as FRNRAP. Trimming shortened V by 4 bases and J by 2 bases, and 13 bases separated the two germline ends. The CDR3 totals 15 residues. The CDR3 spells CASGSPPWNTDTQYF. In nucleotides, the CDR3 is TGTGCTAGTGGTTCACCACCGTGGAACACAGATACGCAGTATTTT.

The table lists this clone with a count of one. V and J are TRBV6-1 and TRBJ1-2; TRBD1 matches 9 bases. V was pared by 4 bases and J by 4 bases, with 4 bases of the junction left unmatched. The CDR3 sequence is 14 residues long. Per germline, CDR1 MNHNS and CDR2 SASEGT. This chain's CDR3 is CASSATGGTYGYTF. For the CDR3, the DNA is TGTGCCAGCAGTGCGACAGGGGGAACCTATGGCTACACCTTC.

V usage is TRBV4-3 and J usage is TRBJ2-2; D not certain. CDR3 length: 15 amino acids. Deletions cut 0 bases from V and 2 bases from J, with 7 bases between. CDR1 is LGHNA and CDR2 is YSLEER in the germline V gene. The CDR3 DNA is TGCGCCAGCAGCCAAGAAACAAGAAACACCGGGGAGCTGTTTTTT. Encoded protein: CASSQETRNTGELFF.

In this sample, this clone turned up a few times. The chain joins TRBV15 to TRBJ2-5; 8 positions match TRBD2. Losses at the gene ends were 0 bases for V and 0 bases for J; bases not matched to a gene: 9. The CDR3 runs to 18 residues. CDR1 is LNHNV and CDR2 is YYDKDF in the germline V gene (reference sequence). CDR3 bases: TGTGCCACCAGCAGAGATATGAGAGCGGGGGCGTACCAAGAGACCCAGTACTTC. Translated: CATSRDMRAGAYQETQYF.

This clone was seen more than once but under ten times. The chain has TRBV29-1 and TRBJ2-2, with D hard to call. The CDR3 is 14 amino acids. Germline V gives CDR1 SQVTM, CDR2 ANQGSEA. Trimming stripped 2 bases from V and 1 base from J, with 8 bases between. CDR3 coding DNA: TGCAGCGTTGAATTGCGTAGGAACACCGGGGAGCTGTTTTTT. Its translation: CSVELRRNTGELFF.

V is TRBV7-9 and J is TRBJ2-1; D may match TRBD1 or TRBD2 (8 bases each). The length of the CDR3 is 15 residues. Germline V gives CDR1 SEHNR, CDR2 FQNEAQ (reference sequence). Trimming removed 7 bases at V and 7 bases at J, with 20 bases between. DNA of the CDR3: TGTGCCAGCAAGCCCGGGGGGGGACAGGTAAATGAGCAGTTCTTC. Translation: CASKPGGGQVNEQFF.

The chain joins TRBV19 to TRBJ2-1; D might be TRBD2 (6 bases). Trimming cost V 5 bases and J 8 bases, with 13 bases left between them. Germline CDR1 is LNHDA and CDR2 is SQIVND (reference sequence). The CDR3 consists of 13 residues. CDR3 sequence (DNA): TGTGCCAGTAGTCTTTGGGGGGAGGATGAGCAGTTCTTC. Its protein is CASSLWGEDEQFF. Complete variable domain (other parts from reference TRBV19 and TRBJ2-1): DGGITQSPKYLFRKEGQNVTLSCEQNLNHDAMYWYRQDPGQGLRLIYYSQIVNDFQKGDIAEGYSVSREKKESFPLTVTSAQKNPTAFYLCASSLWGEDEQFFGPGTRLTVL.

The rearrangement joins TRBV28 to TRBJ2-7; 7 positions agree with TRBD1. Germline CDR1 reads MDHEN; CDR2 reads SYDVKM. The J segment lost 2 bases and the V segment lost 6 bases, leaving 10 bases of the junction unmatched. The CDR3 spans 15 residues. The DNA for the CDR3 is TGTGCCAGCAGCCGGGGACAGCCTGATACCTACGAGCAGTACTTC. Protein product: CASSRGQPDTYEQYF.